The sequence of this TCR beta chain was determined in a study of cytomegalovirus exposure and HLA in healthy donors. This CDR3 region has 15 residues. Germline CDR1 MNHNS, CDR2 SASEGT. After removal of 7 bases from V and 3 bases from J, the junction contained 11 bases not matched to a gene. Regarding the study as a whole: According to an earlier analysis, most TCR beta V segments yielded productive rearrangements about 90% or about 30% of the time.

PCR used 60 Vbeta primers and 13 Jbeta primers. This table comes from immunoSEQ multiplex PCR, and its TCRdb copy is limited to in-frame clones, with some not included. The sample's table shows fewer than 30,000 clones. Comment on this clone: What it binds is not known.

The receptor's source is a man aged 30 to 45 in good health and CMV-seronegative. The chain couples TRBV6-1 to TRBJ2-5, with 7 bases identical to TRBD2. The sequenced material came from PBMCs. The CDR3 nucleotides are TGTGCCAGCAAGGCTTCACCAGCGGGAAAAGAGACCCAGTACTTC. Translating it yields CASKASPAGKETQYF.